This TCR beta chain was recorded in a study of T cells in Graves' hyperthyroidism and ophthalmopathy. In this sample, this clonotype turned up many times. CDR3 length: 13 residues. Germline assignment: CDR1 MNHEY and CDR2 SVGAGI. The V end lost 7 bases, the J end lost 8 bases, and 14 bases lay between the germline ends. Amplified TCR beta CDR3 regions derived from RNA transcripts. The HTBI primer set drove a first-round RT-PCR of the TCR CDR3. MiXCR, run by TCRdb on the multiplex PCR reads, gives a single entry per CDR3 protein. The sample has about 680,000 distinct CDR3 sequences, over 35% seen once. The source of this sequence is a woman between 40 and 50 years old with Graves' hyperthyroidism. Sequenced: blood. This chain links TRBV6-5 with TRBJ1-4, with D possibly being TRBD1 (6 bases). CDR3 coding DNA: TGTGCCAGCAAACAGGGAGTGAGAGAAAAACTGTTTTTT. Amino acid sequence: CASKQGVREKLFF.